The 15 T cell receptor beta chains below come from one sample, sequenced in a study of human T cells and chemical hapten exposure. Sample time point: pre-sensitization, week 0. Treatment noted: therapeutic diphenylcyclopropenone sensitization with weekly scalp DPC. Each CDR3 protein is one row after TCRdb ran MiXCR on the RACE reads. The table shows about 380,000 distinct CDR3 sequences, with roughly 4.6% occurring only once. Sample: whole blood, taken in connection with sensitization to the hapten diphenylcyclopropenone (DPC). The receptors were sampled from a woman aged 45-65 years with alopecia areata. Some clones in this sample may be carry-over from other donors' samples.

This clonotype came up a few times. CDR3 sequence: CASRRDYLRDEQFF. The CDR3 DNA sequence: TGTGCCAGCAGGAGGGACTACCTTAGGGATGAGCAGTTCTTC. The J gene is TRBJ2-1, the V gene TRBV6-2 or TRBV6-3, with 7 bases that match TRBD2. The V gene end was trimmed by 6 bases and the J gene end by 8 bases; junction bases not matched to a gene: 10. Looked up from germline, CDR1 is MNHEY and CDR2 is SVGEGT. This CDR3 has 14 amino acids.

This clonotype was seen repeatedly, ten times or more. J is TRBJ2-1 and V is TRBV12-3 or TRBV12-4, with 11 bases matching TRBD1. The CDR3 has 15 residues. With 6 bases clipped from V and 6 bases from J, the junction kept 7 bases outside the gene matches. The CDR3 here is CASRPRDRGTNEQFF. In DNA, the CDR3 is TGTGCCAGCAGACCCAGGGACAGGGGGACCAATGAGCAGTTCTTC.

The chain employs TRBV7-8 and TRBJ2-3; D not resolved. CDR1 and CDR2 (germline): SGHVS, FQNEAQ. The CDR3 spans 15 residues. Trimming removed 3 bases at V and 0 bases at J, with 10 bases between. In nucleotides, the CDR3 is TGTGCCAGCAGCTTCGACACACATAGCACAGATACGCAGTATTTT. Protein sequence: CASSFDTHSTDTQYF. Complete variable domain (other parts from reference TRBV7-8 and TRBJ2-3): GAGVSQSPRYKVAKRGQDVALRCDPISGHVSLFWYQQALGQGPEFLTYFQNEAQLDKSGLPSDRFFAERPEGSVSTLKIQRTQQEDSAVYLCASSFDTHSTDTQYFGPGTRLTVL.

This clonotype was counted between two and nine times. The CDR3 nucleotides are TGCGCCAGCAGCCAACCTGGGACTGGGGCCTATGCGCAGTATTTT. Translation: CASSQPGTGAYAQYF. This chain links TRBV4-1 with TRBJ2-3, with D perhaps matching TRBD2 (6 bases). The CDR3 runs to 15 residues. Trimming stripped 2 bases from V and 10 bases from J, with 19 bases between. CDR1 is MGHRA, CDR2 YSYEKL, per germline.

This clonotype was seen at least ten times. The chain uses TRBV27 and TRBJ2-3, with TRBD2 identical over 7 bases. V gave up 5 bases and J gave up 2 bases; unmatched junction bases: 10. Germline CDR1 and CDR2: MNHEY and SMNVEV (reference sequence). The CDR3 is 16 residues long. CDR3 region: CASSPPGTTLTDTQYF. In nucleotides, the CDR3 is TGTGCCAGCAGTCCCCCCGGGACTACGCTCACAGATACGCAGTATTTT.

This clonotype appeared once. The chain carries TRBV4-1 and TRBJ1-2, with a tentative D call TRBD1 (5 bases). V was pared by 1 base and J by 4 bases, with 13 bases between. Per the germline V gene, CDR1 is MGHRA and CDR2 is YSYEKL. The CDR3 runs to 15 residues. The CDR3, as DNA: TGCGCCAGCAGCCAAGTGGAGGGGACGGGCTATGGCTACACCTTC. Translated: CASSQVEGTGYGYTF.

This clonotype was picked up many times. The genes are TRBV6-5 and TRBJ2-3; weak D call: TRBD1 (6 bases). The germline V and J ends were trimmed by 5 bases and 2 bases, with 14 bases remaining between them. The CDR3 consists of 15 residues. The germline V gene encodes CDR1 MNHEY and CDR2 SVGAGI. CDR3 in DNA: TGTGCCAGCAGTAGAACAGGGTCAGCCACAGATACGCAGTATTTT. Translating it yields CASSRTGSATDTQYF.

This clonotype has a handful of counts. V is TRBV7-9 and J is TRBJ2-7; D call uncertain. The CDR3 consists of 12 residues. Germline V gene data show CDR1 as SEHNR and CDR2 as FQNEAQ (reference sequence). Trimming took off 5 bases at V and 6 bases at J, with 11 bases between the two ends. CDR3 protein: CASSPSSGEQYF. The CDR3 DNA reads as TGTGCCAGCAGCCCTTCTTCCGGCGAGCAGTACTTC.

The rearrangement uses TRBV9 and TRBJ2-7; TRBD2 might be the D (6 bases). The CDR3 length is 15 residues. Deletions cut 4 bases from V and 2 bases from J, with 16 bases between. Germline V CDR1 and CDR2: SGDLS, YYNGEE. Written as DNA, the CDR3 is TGTGCCAGCAGCCCGACCGGGACTGAGACCTACGAGCAGTACTTC. Protein: CASSPTGTETYEQYF.

This clonotype was seen only a few times. The rearrangement joins TRBV7-2 to TRBJ2-2, with D possibly being TRBD2 (5 bases). Trimming took 2 bases from V and 5 from J, leaving 9 bases between them. The CDR3 contains 14 residues. Germline-derived CDR1 and CDR2 are SGHTA and FQGNSA. CDR3 loop: CASSLKRGTGELFF. The CDR3, as DNA: TGTGCCAGCAGCTTAAAGCGCGGGACCGGGGAGCTGTTTTTT.

There are many counts of this clonotype. V gene TRBV2 combines with J gene TRBJ2-7; D may correspond to TRBD1 or TRBD2 (5 bases each). The CDR3 covers 13 residues. V was clipped by 4 bases and J by 4 bases, with 11 bases between them. Germline V lookup: CDR1 SNHLY, CDR2 FYNNEI. Here the CDR3 DNA reads TGTGCCAGCAGTGCAAGGGGCGGGTACGAGCAGTACTTC. Translating it yields CASSARGGYEQYF.

This clonotype showed up just a few times. The rearrangement links TRBV14 to TRBJ2-3; D is unclear. Trimming cost V 3 bases and J 1 base, with 8 bases left between them. There are 14 residues in the CDR3. Germline V gene lookup returns CDR1 SGHDN and CDR2 FVKESK. The CDR3 is CASSQNLRTDTQYF. The CDR3 DNA reads TGTGCCAGCAGCCAGAACCTACGCACAGATACGCAGTATTTT.

This clonotype showed up just a few times. V is TRBV7-6 and J is TRBJ2-3; D not certain. V lost 0 bases and J lost 6, with 13 bases in between. The germline V gene encodes CDR1 SGHVS and CDR2 FNYEAQ. This CDR3 has 15 residues. As DNA, the CDR3 is TGTGCCAGCAGCTTAGCCGCCACGCAAACCGATACGCAGTATTTT. Protein: CASSLAATQTDTQYF.

This rearrangement joins TRBV5-1 to TRBJ2-7; weak D call: TRBD2 (6 bases). The germline gives CDR1 SGHRS, CDR2 YFSETQ. The CDR3 spans 16 residues. V was shortened by 3 bases and J by 2 bases, with 18 bases between the two germline ends. CDR3 in amino acids: CASSSFGGLDPYEQYF. In DNA, the CDR3 is TGCGCCAGCAGCTCCTTTGGGGGGTTGGACCCCTACGAGCAGTACTTC. Looking up the rest from reference TRBV5-1 and TRBJ2-7 gives the full variable domain: KAGVTQTPRYLIKTRGQQVTLSCSPISGHRSVSWYQQTPGQGLQFLFEYFSETQRNKGNFPGRFSGRQFSNSRSEMNVSTLELGDSALYLCASSSFGGLDPYEQYFGPGTRLTVT.

The V call is TRBV3-1, the J call TRBJ1-4; D remains unclear. The germline V gene has CDR1 LGHDT and CDR2 YNNKEL (reference sequence). V gave up 10 bases and J gave up 0 bases, with 9 bases separating them. The CDR3 spans 13 residues. The CDR3 coding sequence is TGTGCCACCAGAGCTTCAACTAATGAAAAACTGTTTTTT. Amino acid sequence: CATRASTNEKLFF. The whole variable domain, filled in from reference TRBV3-1 and TRBJ1-4, reads DTAVSQTPKYLVTQMGNDKSIKCEQNLGHDTMYWYKQDSKKFLKIMFSYNNKELIINETVPNRFSPKSPDKAHLNLHINSLELGDSAVYFCATRASTNEKLFFGSGTQLSVL.